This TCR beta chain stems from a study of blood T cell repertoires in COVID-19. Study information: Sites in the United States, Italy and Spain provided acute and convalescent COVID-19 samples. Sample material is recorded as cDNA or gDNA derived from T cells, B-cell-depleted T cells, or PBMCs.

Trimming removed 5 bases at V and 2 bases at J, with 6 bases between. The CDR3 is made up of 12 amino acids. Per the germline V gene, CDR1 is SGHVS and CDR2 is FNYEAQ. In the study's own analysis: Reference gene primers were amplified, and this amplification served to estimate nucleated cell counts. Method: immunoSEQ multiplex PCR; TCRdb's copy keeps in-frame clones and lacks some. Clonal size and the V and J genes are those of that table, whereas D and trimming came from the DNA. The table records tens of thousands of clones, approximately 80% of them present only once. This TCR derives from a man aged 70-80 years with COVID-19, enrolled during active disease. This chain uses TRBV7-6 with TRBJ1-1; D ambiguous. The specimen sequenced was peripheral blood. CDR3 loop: CASSKYNTEAFF. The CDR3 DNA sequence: TGTGCCAGCAGCAAATATAACACTGAAGCTTTCTTT. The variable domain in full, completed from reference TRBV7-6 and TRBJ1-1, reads GAGVSQSPRYKVTKRGQDVALRCDPISGHVSLYWYRQALGQGPEFLTYFNYEAQQDKSGLPNDRFSAERPEGSISTLTIQRTEQRDSAMYRCASSKYNTEAFFGQGTRLTVV.